The source of this TCR beta chain is a study of identical twins. TCRdb reanalysed the 5' RACE reads using MiXCR and keeps one entry per CDR3 protein. Here the sample spans around 670,000 distinct CDR3 sequences, roughly 6% being singletons. This clonotype appeared many times. Trimming took 5 bases from V and 3 from J, leaving 21 bases between them. The CDR3 is 17 amino acids. Germline V CDR1 and CDR2: SEHNR, FQNEAQ (reference sequence). The sequencing input was naive T cells sorted from blood. The TCR originated in a man aged 18 to 29 in good health. The chain has TRBV7-9 and TRBJ2-3, with a possible D match to TRBD2 (5 bases). CDR3 region: CASSPPPAKRRTDTQYF. DNA for the CDR3: TGTGCCAGCAGCCCCCCACCCGCCAAGCGGAGAACAGATACGCAGTATTTT.